These 10 T cell receptor beta chains came from one sample sequenced in a study of Ad26.COV2.S vaccination and SARS-CoV-2 variants. Libraries were prepared by immunoSEQ multiplex PCR; TCRdb keeps only in-frame clonotypes and omits some of them. The profile covers 200,000 to 250,000 clones, with 88% appearing a single time and approximately 11% taken by the ten largest. Treatment meaning: roughly 20 received Ad26.COV2.S at low or high dose, single or two shots; roughly five received placebo; per-sample allocation not given. Sampling occurred on day 63 after the first vaccine or placebo injection. Material: peripheral blood, obtained in a trial of Ad26.COV2.S vaccine versus placebo. These receptor sequences come from a person between 18 and 65 years old who received the Ad26.COV2.S COVID-19 vaccine or a placebo.

The CDR3 DNA follows: TGTGCCAGCAGTGAATATTATACGGTGAGCTCCTACAATGAGCAGTTCTTC. Translated: CASSEYYTVSSYNEQFF. This chain connects TRBV25-1 to TRBJ2-1; no definite D call. V was pared by 0 bases and J by 0 bases, with 12 bases between. From germline, CDR1 is MGHDK and CDR2 SYGVNS. The CDR3 consists of 17 residues.

The chain has TRBV7-9 and TRBJ2-3; D is possibly TRBD1 (6 bases). Per the germline V gene, CDR1 is SEHNR and CDR2 is FQNEAQ (reference sequence). V was cut by 2 bases and J by 1 base, with 10 bases left in between. This CDR3 contains 15 residues. CDR3 nucleotides: TGTGCCAGCAGCTTAAAGGGGGTTGGCACAGATACGCAGTATTTT. Translation: CASSLKGVGTDTQYF.

V is TRBV6-6 and J is TRBJ2-6, with D perhaps matching TRBD1 or TRBD2 (7 bases each). CDR1 is MNHNY, CDR2 SVGAGI, per germline (reference sequence). The CDR3 contains 19 residues. The V end was cut by 5 bases, the J end by 1 base, with 21 bases between. CDR3 sequence reads: CASSHRGTSAYSGANVLTF. For the CDR3, the DNA is TGTGCCAGCAGTCACAGGGGCACTAGCGCCTATTCTGGGGCCAACGTCCTGACTTTC.

This chain uses TRBV6-2 or TRBV6-3 with TRBJ1-1; a weak D match, TRBD1 (5 bases). Germline CDR1 is MNHEY and CDR2 is SVGEGT. This CDR3 contains 17 residues. The ends were cut back, 0 bases at V and 2 bases at J, with 16 bases in the middle. The CDR3 spells CASSYSFRGGGNTEAFF. Written as DNA, the CDR3 is TGTGCCAGCAGTTACTCGTTCCGGGGCGGTGGAAACACTGAAGCTTTCTTT.

The chain combines TRBV3-1 (or the pseudogene TRBV3-2) with TRBJ2-2; D perhaps matches TRBD2 (5 bases). The CDR3 has 16 amino acids. The ends were cut back, 0 bases at V and 2 bases at J, with 10 bases in the middle. The germline CDR1 and CDR2 sequences are LGHDT and YNNKEL (reference sequence). CDR3 sequence (DNA): TGTGCCAGCAGCCAAGAAATCGGAGGAAACACCGGGGAGCTGTTTTTT. Its protein product is CASSQEIGGNTGELFF.

The chain employs TRBV11-3 and TRBJ2-1; 7 bases fit TRBD2. Germline V lookup: CDR1 SGHNT, CDR2 YENEEA. The CDR3 length is 16 residues. The ends lost 1 base at V and 5 bases at J; junction bases unmatched: 8. CDR3 region: CASSLGKGRGDNEQFF. In nucleotides, the CDR3 is TGTGCCAGCAGCTTAGGAAAAGGGAGGGGAGACAATGAGCAGTTCTTC.

The chain couples TRBV28 to TRBJ2-7; 11 bases are a match to TRBD2. V was clipped by 5 bases and J by 3 bases; unmatched bases: 3. Germline values: CDR1 MDHEN, CDR2 SYDVKM. The CDR3 totals 14 residues. CDR3 region: CASSLGTSGYEQYF. The DNA of the CDR3 is TGTGCCAGCAGTCTAGGGACTAGCGGCTACGAGCAGTACTTC.

The chain carries TRBV10-3 and TRBJ1-1, with 8 bases aligning to TRBD1. CDR1 is ENHRY and CDR2 is SYGVKD in the germline V gene. The CDR3 covers 15 residues. The ends lost 3 bases at V and 5 bases at J; junction bases unmatched: 8. The CDR3: CAISELDREGTEAFF. CDR3 sequence (DNA): TGTGCCATCAGTGAACTGGACAGGGAAGGTACTGAAGCTTTCTTT.

The V call is TRBV6-5, the J call TRBJ1-5; D ambiguous. The CDR3 loop spans 14 amino acids. CDR1 is MNHEY and CDR2 is SVGAGI in the germline V gene. V was cut by 7 bases and J by 0 bases, with 10 bases left in between. CDR3 coding DNA: TGTGCCAGCACCCCTCAGAATAGCAATCAGCCCCAGCATTTT. Residues: CASTPQNSNQPQHF.

J is TRBJ2-5 and V is TRBV3-1 (or the pseudogene TRBV3-2); no firm D call. The CDR3 length is 14 residues. Trimming left V 0 bases short and J 7 bases short, with 12 bases between. The germline V gene has CDR1 LGHDT and CDR2 YNNKEL (reference sequence). CDR3 region: CASSQDTTAGTQYF. In DNA form, the CDR3 reads TGTGCCAGCAGCCAAGATACCACCGCTGGGACCCAGTACTTC.